What follows are 12 T cell receptor beta chains derived from one specimen sequenced in a study of shared clonotypes between healthy human individuals. Some clones are missing from TCRdb's copy, which holds only in-frame ones; the method was immunoSEQ multiplex PCR. The repertoire includes hundreds of thousands of clones, roughly three quarters of them detected once, and about 13% sits in the top ten. Material for sequencing was PBMCs. These receptor sequences come from a woman aged 40 to 50 in good health. Some clones in this sample may be carry-over from other donors' samples.

About this clone itself: Different DNA sequences within this sample yield the same CDR3. The chain carries TRBV28 and TRBJ2-2; D possibly corresponds to TRBD1 (5 bases). The germline CDR1 and CDR2 sequences are MDHEN and SYDVKM. V lost 2 bases and J 2 bases, leaving 6 bases between the germline ends. This CDR3 spans 14 amino acids. The CDR3 nucleotides are TGTGCCAGCAGTTTAGGACAAAACACCGGGGAGCTGTTTTTT. Translating gives CASSLGQNTGELFF.

The chain recombines TRBV4-2 with TRBJ2-5, with 11 bases lining up with TRBD2. Germline loops: CDR1 LGHNA, CDR2 YNFKEQ. The CDR3 contains 17 residues. Trimming at V came to 3 bases and at J to 4 bases, leaving 10 bases not matched to a gene. The CDR3 spells CASSQLTGLAAGETQYF. DNA for the CDR3: TGTGCCAGCAGCCAGCTGACGGGACTAGCGGCAGGAGAGACCCAGTACTTC.

This chain connects TRBV5-1 to TRBJ1-4; tentative D call: TRBD1 (6 bases). The CDR3 sequence is 14 residues long. V was shortened by 5 bases and J by 4 bases, with 12 bases between the two germline ends. Germline values: CDR1 SGHRS, CDR2 YFSETQ. CDR3 in amino acids: CASRVGQNNEKLFF. DNA for the CDR3: TGCGCCAGCAGAGTAGGACAGAATAATGAAAAACTGTTTTTT. The full variable domain, completed using reference TRBV5-1 and TRBJ1-4, is KAGVTQTPRYLIKTRGQQVTLSCSPISGHRSVSWYQQTPGQGLQFLFEYFSETQRNKGNFPGRFSGRQFSNSRSEMNVSTLELGDSALYLCASRVGQNNEKLFFGSGTQLSVL.

In nucleotides, the CDR3 is TGTGCCAGCAGTCCACAGGGTCAGAACACTGAAGCTTTCTTT. Its translation: CASSPQGQNTEAFF. V gene TRBV6-6 combines with J gene TRBJ1-1; perhaps TRBD1 as D (6 bases). The CDR3 loop spans 14 amino acids. Trimming shortened V by 5 bases and J by 1 base, and 11 bases separated the two germline ends. CDR1 is MNHNY, CDR2 SVGAGI, per germline (reference sequence).

This sequence joins TRBV5-1 and TRBJ2-5; 7 nucleotides align to TRBD2. This CDR3 comprises 17 residues. Germline CDR1 reads SGHRS; CDR2 reads YFSETQ. J gave up 7 bases and V 0 bases, and 15 bases lay outside the gene matches. The CDR3 DNA is TGCGCCAGCAGCTTGGCGAGCGGGATAGGGGATACGGGGACCCAGTACTTC. Protein: CASSLASGIGDTGTQYF.

The chain carries TRBV27 and TRBJ2-7; D unclear. Trimming shortened V by 5 bases and J by 5 bases, and 10 bases separated the two germline ends. The CDR3 contains 12 residues. Germline CDR1 and CDR2: MNHEY and SMNVEV (reference sequence). In nucleotides, the CDR3 is TGTGCCAGCAGTGCACTATACCACGAGCAGTACTTC. Translation: CASSALYHEQYF.

This clone was seen only a few times. The chain links TRBV5-1 to TRBJ2-7; no definite D call. From germline, CDR1 is SGHRS and CDR2 YFSETQ. V was trimmed by 5 bases and J by 0 bases, leaving 15 bases between them. The CDR3 has 15 residues. CDR3 nucleotide sequence: TGCGCCAGCAGAGCCGGAACCTCACTCTCCTACGAGCAGTACTTC. Translated: CASRAGTSLSYEQYF.

The chain uses TRBV5-1 and TRBJ2-6, with TRBD2 matching 7 bases. CDR1 SGHRS and CDR2 YFSETQ come from the germline V gene. The CDR3 length is 16 residues. With 2 bases clipped from V and 4 bases from J, the junction kept 6 bases outside the gene matches. CDR3 sequence: CASSFWGGAGANVLTF. The CDR3 bases are TGCGCCAGCAGCTTTTGGGGAGGGGCCGGGGCCAACGTCCTGACTTTC.

V usage is TRBV5-1 and J usage is TRBJ2-1; the D gene is possibly TRBD2 (5 bases). With 4 bases removed from V and 1 base from J, the gap between germline ends came to 21 bases. Germline CDR1 reads SGHRS; CDR2 reads YFSETQ. This CDR3 has 18 residues. CDR3 sequence (DNA): TGCGCCAGCAGCCGCTTCCCGAGCCCCGGCGGGTCCTACAATGAGCAGTTCTTC. This encodes CASSRFPSPGGSYNEQFF.

This chain uses TRBV10-1 with TRBJ2-7; D might be TRBD2 (5 bases). Trimming took off 4 bases at V and 3 bases at J, with 13 bases between the two ends. The germline V gene has CDR1 WNHNN and CDR2 SYGVQD (reference sequence). This CDR3 contains 14 residues. CDR3 in DNA: TGCGCCAGCAGTGCCCTGGGGAGCCGCTACGAGCAGTACTTC. It codes for CASSALGSRYEQYF.

V usage is TRBV25-1 and J usage is TRBJ2-2; 8 bases match TRBD1. CDR1 is MGHDK and CDR2 is SYGVNS in the germline V gene. V was pared by 3 bases and J by 3 bases, with 9 bases of the junction left unmatched. CDR3 length equals 17 residues. CDR3 DNA sequence: TGTGCCAGCAGTGAGGTGAGGCGACAGGGGCACACCGGGGAGCTGTTTTTT. It translates to CASSEVRRQGHTGELFF. The complete variable domain, with remaining parts taken from reference TRBV25-1 and TRBJ2-2, reads EADIYQTPRYLVIGTGKKITLECSQTMGHDKMYWYQQDPGMELHLIHYSYGVNSTEKGDLSSESTVSRIRTEHFPLTLESARPSHTSQYLCASSEVRRQGHTGELFFGEGSRLTVL.

The rearrangement uses TRBV19 and TRBJ1-2; D unresolved. V shed 3 bases and J shed 2 bases, with 7 bases lying between them. From germline, CDR1 is LNHDA and CDR2 SQIVND (reference sequence). The CDR3 is 13 residues long. The CDR3 DNA reads as TGTGCCAGTAGTATGGCAGAGAACTATGGCTACACCTTC. It specifies CASSMAENYGYTF.